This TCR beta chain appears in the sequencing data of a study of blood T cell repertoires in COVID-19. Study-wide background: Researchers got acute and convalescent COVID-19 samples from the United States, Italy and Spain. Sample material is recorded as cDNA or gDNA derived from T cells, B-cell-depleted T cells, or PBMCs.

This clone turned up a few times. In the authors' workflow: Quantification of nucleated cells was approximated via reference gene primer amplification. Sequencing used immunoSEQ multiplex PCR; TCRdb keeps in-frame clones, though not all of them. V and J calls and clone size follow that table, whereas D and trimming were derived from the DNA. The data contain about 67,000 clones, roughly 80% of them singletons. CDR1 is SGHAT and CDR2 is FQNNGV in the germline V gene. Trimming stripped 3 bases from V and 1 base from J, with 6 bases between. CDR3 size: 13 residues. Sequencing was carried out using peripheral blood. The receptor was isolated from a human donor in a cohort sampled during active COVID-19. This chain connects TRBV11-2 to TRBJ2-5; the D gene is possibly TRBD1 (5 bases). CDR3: CASSFRAQETQYF. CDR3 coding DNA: TGTGCCAGCAGCTTCAGGGCCCAAGAGACCCAGTACTTC.